This TCR beta chain appears in the sequencing data of a study of blood T cell repertoires in COVID-19. Study-wide background: There were acute and convalescent COVID-19 samples, and they came from the United States, Italy and Spain. The cDNA or gDNA used as material had been derived from T cells, B-cell-depleted T cells, or PBMCs.

In the original analysis: The assay estimated nucleated cells by amplifying reference gene primers. Clones were read by immunoSEQ multiplex PCR, and TCRdb kept only the in-frame ones, dropping some. The DNA was the basis for D and trimming; V, J and clone size are from that table. The sample comprises about 220,000 clones, 70% to 85% of which are singletons, and approximately 3.6% rests with the top ten. Participants, 18 to 89 years old, spanned 25 or so US areas. The source material was PBMCs or T cells enriched from blood (not recorded which). This TCR was recovered from a woman aged 55 to 70 who had recovered from COVID-19.

DNA of the CDR3: TGTGCCAGTAGTATCATCGGGGGGCCCACTGAAGCTTTCTTT. Protein sequence: CASSIIGGPTEAFF. The chain employs TRBV19 and TRBJ1-1; a possible D gene is TRBD1 (6 bases). The CDR3 runs 14 residues. CDR1 LNHDA and CDR2 SQIVND come from the germline V gene (reference sequence). Trimming cost V 3 bases and J 4 bases, with 12 bases left between them.